A selection of T cell receptor beta chains follows, all from one sample in a study of identical twins. TCRdb re-analysed the 5' RACE reads in MiXCR, keeping a single row per CDR3 protein. In the table there are about 530,000 distinct CDR3 sequences, under 25% of which are singletons. These same records also appear under a second study, on yellow fever vaccine responses in identical twins.

The sample consisted of CD4+ T cells sorted from blood. These receptors all stem from a young woman in good health. The CDR3 runs from the conserved cysteine through the conserved F or W. The order of the fields is V gene, D gene, J gene, clone size, CDR3 DNA, CDR3 protein. The D gene is left open where the match is weak. The listing skips clone size in some rows; elsewhere it reads once, few, many or a size class.

V: TRBV7-9; D: TRBD1; J: TRBJ2-1; size: few; DNA: TGTGCCAGCAGCCGAACCCGACAGGGATCGAATGAGCAGTTCTTC; CDR3: CASSRTRQGSNEQFF
V: TRBV5-1; D: .; J: TRBJ1-6; size: few; DNA: TGCGCCAGCAGGGGTCGGGGTGATTCGAGTTCACCCCTCCACTTT; CDR3: CASRGRGDSSSPLHF
V: TRBV6-2/TRBV6-3; D: TRBD2; J: TRBJ2-1; size: .; DNA: TGTGCCAGCAGTCCCGGGGGGCGGGGGGTTAGTGAGCAGTTCTTC; CDR3: CASSPGGRGVSEQFF
V: TRBV2; D: .; J: TRBJ2-3; size: .; DNA: TGTGCCAGCAAGAGGACGGGGATGAGTAGCACAGATACGCAGTATTTT; CDR3: CASKRTGMSSTDTQYF
V: TRBV5-5; D: .; J: TRBJ2-4; size: few; DNA: TGTGCCAGCAGCTTGCAGAGTCTAGCCAAAAACATTCAGTACTTC; CDR3: CASSLQSLAKNIQYF
V: TRBV12-3/TRBV12-4; D: .; J: TRBJ2-4; size: .; DNA: TGTGCCAGCAGTTTGCGGGCTTCAATGGTGAACATTCAGTACTTC; CDR3: CASSLRASMVNIQYF
V: TRBV5-1; D: TRBD2; J: TRBJ2-3; size: .; DNA: TGCGCCAGCAGCTCCCCAGGACTAGCGGGGCTGACTGGTACGCAGTATTTT; CDR3: CASSSPGLAGLTGTQYF
V: TRBV3-1; D: .; J: TRBJ2-1; size: few; DNA: TGTGCCAGCAGCCAGACACTAGTCGATGAGCAGTTCTTC; CDR3: CASSQTLVDEQFF
V: TRBV29-1; D: .; J: TRBJ2-1; size: many; DNA: TGCAGCGTTGTGGGGAGGGGGGCAAATGAGCAGTTCTTC; CDR3: CSVVGRGANEQFF
V: TRBV20-1; D: .; J: TRBJ2-2; size: .; DNA: TGCAGTGCGGGAGACAAGAACACCGGGGAGCTGTTTTTT; CDR3: CSAGDKNTGELFF
V: TRBV18; D: .; J: TRBJ2-7; size: few; DNA: TGTGCCAGCTCACCAGCGGGACGGTTCTCCGAGCAGTACTTC; CDR3: CASSPAGRFSEQYF